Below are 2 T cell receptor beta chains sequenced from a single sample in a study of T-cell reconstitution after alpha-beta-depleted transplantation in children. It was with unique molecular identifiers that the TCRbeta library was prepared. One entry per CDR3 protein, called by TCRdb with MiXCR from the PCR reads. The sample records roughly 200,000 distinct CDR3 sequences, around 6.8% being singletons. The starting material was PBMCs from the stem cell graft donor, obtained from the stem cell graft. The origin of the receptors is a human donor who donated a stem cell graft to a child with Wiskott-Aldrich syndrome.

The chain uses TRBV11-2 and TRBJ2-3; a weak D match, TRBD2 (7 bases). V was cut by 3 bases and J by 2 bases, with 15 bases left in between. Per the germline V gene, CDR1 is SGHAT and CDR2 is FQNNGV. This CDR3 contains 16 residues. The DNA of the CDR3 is TGTGCCAGCAGCTTTAGAGGCGGGGGCCCCACAGATACGCAGTATTTT. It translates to CASSFRGGGPTDTQYF. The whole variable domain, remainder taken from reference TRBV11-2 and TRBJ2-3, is EAGVAQSPRYKIIEKRQSVAFWCNPISGHATLYWYQQILGQGPKLLIQFQNNGVVDDSQLPKDRFSAERLKGVDSTLKIQPAKLEDSAVYLCASSFRGGGPTDTQYFGPGTRLTVL.

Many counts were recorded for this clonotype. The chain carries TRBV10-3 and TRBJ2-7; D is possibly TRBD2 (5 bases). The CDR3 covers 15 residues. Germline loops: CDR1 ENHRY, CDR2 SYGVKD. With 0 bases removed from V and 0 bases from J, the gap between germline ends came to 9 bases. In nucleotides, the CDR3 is TGTGCCATCAGTGAGTCTTTGGGGAGCTCCTACGAGCAGTACTTC. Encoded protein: CAISESLGSSYEQYF.